The T cell receptor beta chain described here comes from a study of T-cell reconstitution after alpha-beta-depleted transplantation in children (dated by TCRdb to the mid-2010s). Context from the whole study: T-cell immune reconstitution after TCRalphabeta/CD19-depleted allogeneic hematopoietic cell transplantation in children was quantitatively tracked in the study by means of TCR repertoire profiling. General findings and caveats noted by the study authors: In some patients, the high TCRbeta diversity seen at day 60 was put down to recipient T cells and intrathymic progenitors that had survived conditioning. The frequencies of hyperexpanded clones fell over the following months, and after one year, T-cell counts and TCRbeta diversity were mostly attributed to newly produced T cells. The apparently early alphabetaT-cell count recovery about two months after transplant was reportedly dependent on only several hundred rapidly expanded clones derived from non-depleted graft cells.

Library creation used PCR. The sample was run on an Illumina HiSeq 2500. To normalize quantification of the TCRbeta repertoire, the TCR libraries were built with molecular barcoding that relied on unique molecular identifiers. TCRdb reworked the public reads: Q25 trimming with fastp, MiXCR clone assembly, productive beta chains retained. One record per CDR3 amino acid sequence lists the most common genes and DNA. This sample has about 870,000 distinct CDR3 sequences in its table, and roughly 15% of those were observed once. The top ten constitute about 5% of the sample. The treatment or condition label corresponds to: allogeneic hematopoietic cell transplantation with graft depleted of TCRalphabeta T cells and CD19 B cells. The children who served as transplant recipients had been given grafts of TCRalphabeta/CD19-depleted allogeneic hematopoietic cells. This clonotype showed up just a few times. No antigen is known for it. No much larger clone is present one base from it, and per-base qualities are unavailable.

V loses 1 base, J loses 0 bases, and the germline ends lie 15 bases apart. The CDR3 runs 17 amino acids, cysteine and phenylalanine included. Of the read, only the CDR3 DNA is kept; its 51 bases are in frame from base 1. Taken from the germline V gene (reference sequence), the CDR1 and CDR2 loops are LGHDT and YNNKEL. Source: PBMCs, mostly from graft donor cells, taken 360 days after TCRalphabeta/CD19-depleted stem cell transplant. The clonotype comes from a male patient between 10 and 17 years old who had a stem cell transplant for acute lymphoblastic leukemia, so the T cells may come from the graft donor. The V and J segments used are TRBV3-1 and TRBJ2-5, with no confident D gene call. In nucleotides, the sequence is TGTGCCAGCAGCCAAGGAATCCAGCGTACGTACCAAGAGACCCAGTACTTC. It specifies CASSQGIQRTYQETQYF.